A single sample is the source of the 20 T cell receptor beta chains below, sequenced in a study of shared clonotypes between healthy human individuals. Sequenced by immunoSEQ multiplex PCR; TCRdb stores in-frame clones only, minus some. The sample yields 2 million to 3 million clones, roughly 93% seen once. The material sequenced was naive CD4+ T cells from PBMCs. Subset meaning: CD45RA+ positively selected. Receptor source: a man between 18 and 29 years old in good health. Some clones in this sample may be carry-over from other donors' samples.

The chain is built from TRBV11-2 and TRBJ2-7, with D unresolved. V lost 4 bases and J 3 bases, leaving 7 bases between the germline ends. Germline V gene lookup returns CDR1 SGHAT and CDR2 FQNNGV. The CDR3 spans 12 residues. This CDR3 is CASSSAGYEQYF. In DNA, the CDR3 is TGTGCCAGCAGCTCGGCAGGCTACGAGCAGTACTTC.

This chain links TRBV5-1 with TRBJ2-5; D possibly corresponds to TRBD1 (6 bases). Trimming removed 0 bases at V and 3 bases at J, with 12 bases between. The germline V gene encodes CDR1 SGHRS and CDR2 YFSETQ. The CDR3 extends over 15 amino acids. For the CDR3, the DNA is TGCGCCAGCAGCTTGGTACAGGGCAACGAAGAGACCCAGTACTTC. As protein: CASSLVQGNEETQYF.

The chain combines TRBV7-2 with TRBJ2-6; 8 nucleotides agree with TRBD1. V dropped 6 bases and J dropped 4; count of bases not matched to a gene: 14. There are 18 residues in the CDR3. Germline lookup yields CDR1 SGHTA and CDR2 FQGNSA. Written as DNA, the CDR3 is TGTGCCAGCAGAATTCAAAGGCAGGGGGCCTCGGGGGCCAACGTCCTGACTTTC. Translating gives CASRIQRQGASGANVLTF.

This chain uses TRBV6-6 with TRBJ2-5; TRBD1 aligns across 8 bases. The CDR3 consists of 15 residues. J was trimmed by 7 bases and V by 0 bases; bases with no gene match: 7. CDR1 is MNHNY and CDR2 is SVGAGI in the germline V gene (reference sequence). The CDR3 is CASSYSMVQGGTQYF. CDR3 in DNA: TGTGCCAGCAGTTACTCGATGGTACAGGGGGGGACCCAGTACTTC.

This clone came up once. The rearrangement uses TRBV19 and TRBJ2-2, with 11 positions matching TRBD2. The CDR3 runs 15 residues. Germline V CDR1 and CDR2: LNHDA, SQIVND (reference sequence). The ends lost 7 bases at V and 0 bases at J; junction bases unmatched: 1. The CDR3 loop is CASKGLAANTGELFF. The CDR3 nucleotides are TGTGCCAGTAAGGGACTAGCGGCGAACACCGGGGAGCTGTTTTTT.

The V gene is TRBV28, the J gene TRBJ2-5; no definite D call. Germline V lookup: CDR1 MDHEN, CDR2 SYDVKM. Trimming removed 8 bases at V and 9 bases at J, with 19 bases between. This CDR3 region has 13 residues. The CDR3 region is CASSPFEKGSQYF. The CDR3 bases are TGTGCCAGCTCGCCTTTTGAAAAAGGGTCCCAGTACTTC. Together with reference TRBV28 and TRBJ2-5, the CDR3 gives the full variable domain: DVKVTQSSRYLVKRTGEKVFLECVQDMDHENMFWYRQDPGLGLRLIYFSYDVKMKEKGDIPEGYSVSREKKERFSLILESASTNQTSMYLCASSPFEKGSQYFGPGTRLLVL.

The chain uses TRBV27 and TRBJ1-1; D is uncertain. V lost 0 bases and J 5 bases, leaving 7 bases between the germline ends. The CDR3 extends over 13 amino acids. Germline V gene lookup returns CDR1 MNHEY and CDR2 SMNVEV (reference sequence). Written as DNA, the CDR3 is TGTGCCAGCAGTTTATCGTACTGGACTGAAGCTTTCTTT. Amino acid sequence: CASSLSYWTEAFF.

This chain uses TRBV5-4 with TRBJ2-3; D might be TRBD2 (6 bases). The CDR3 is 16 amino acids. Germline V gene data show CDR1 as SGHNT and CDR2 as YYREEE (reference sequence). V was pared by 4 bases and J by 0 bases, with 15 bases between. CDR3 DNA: TGTGCCAGCAGCCCCCTCGGGGGAACTAGCACAGATACGCAGTATTTT. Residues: CASSPLGGTSTDTQYF.

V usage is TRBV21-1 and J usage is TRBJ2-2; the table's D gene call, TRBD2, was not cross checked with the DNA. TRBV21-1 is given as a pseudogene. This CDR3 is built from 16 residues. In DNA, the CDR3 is TGTGCCAGCAGCAAAGTGGGCGGGACGAACACCGGGGAGCTGTTTTTT. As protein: CASSKVGGTNTGELFF.

This chain's CDR3 is CASSLGGLAGGQGETQYF. The CDR3 DNA reads TGTGCCAGCAGCTTAGGGGGACTAGCGGGAGGTCAGGGAGAGACCCAGTACTTC. V gene TRBV7-2 combines with J gene TRBJ2-5; 15 bases are shared with TRBD2. The germline V gene has CDR1 SGHTA and CDR2 FQGNSA. The length of the CDR3 is 18 residues. J lost 4 bases, V lost 1 base, and 7 bases had no gene match.

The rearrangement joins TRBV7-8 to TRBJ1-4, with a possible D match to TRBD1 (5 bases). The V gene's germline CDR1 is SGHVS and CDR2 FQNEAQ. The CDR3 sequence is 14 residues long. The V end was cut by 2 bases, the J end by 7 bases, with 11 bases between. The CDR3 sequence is CASSLLAGLEKLFF. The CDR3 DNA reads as TGTGCCAGCAGCTTATTGGCAGGGCTTGAAAAACTGTTTTTT.

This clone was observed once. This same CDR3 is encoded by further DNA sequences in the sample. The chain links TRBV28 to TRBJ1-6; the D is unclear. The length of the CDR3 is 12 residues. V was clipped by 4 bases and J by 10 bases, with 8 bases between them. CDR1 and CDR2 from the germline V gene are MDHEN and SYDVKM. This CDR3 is CASSSLNSPLHF. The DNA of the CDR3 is TGTGCCAGCAGTTCCCTAAACTCACCCCTCCACTTT.

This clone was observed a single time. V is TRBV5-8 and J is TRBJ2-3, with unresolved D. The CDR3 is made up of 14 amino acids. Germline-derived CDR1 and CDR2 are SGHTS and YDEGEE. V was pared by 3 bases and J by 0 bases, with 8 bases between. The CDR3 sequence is CASSSTPSTDTQYF. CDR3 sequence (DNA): TGTGCCAGCAGCTCGACTCCTAGCACAGATACGCAGTATTTT.

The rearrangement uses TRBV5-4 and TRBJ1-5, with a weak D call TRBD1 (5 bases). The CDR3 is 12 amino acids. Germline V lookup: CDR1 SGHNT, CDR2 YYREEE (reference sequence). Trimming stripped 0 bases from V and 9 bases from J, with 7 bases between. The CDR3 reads CASSLGGRPQHF. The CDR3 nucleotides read TGTGCCAGCAGCTTGGGGGGACGGCCCCAGCATTTT.

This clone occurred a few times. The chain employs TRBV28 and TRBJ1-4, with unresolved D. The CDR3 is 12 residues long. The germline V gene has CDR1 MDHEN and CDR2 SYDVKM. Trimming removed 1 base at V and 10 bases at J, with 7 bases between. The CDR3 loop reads CASSLSPAKLFF. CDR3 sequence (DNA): TGTGCCAGCAGTTTATCGCCGGCAAAACTGTTTTTT.

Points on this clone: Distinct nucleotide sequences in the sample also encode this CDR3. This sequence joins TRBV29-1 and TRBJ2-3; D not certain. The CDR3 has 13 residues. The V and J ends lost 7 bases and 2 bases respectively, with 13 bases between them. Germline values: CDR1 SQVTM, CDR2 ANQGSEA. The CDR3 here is CSASGRLTDTQYF. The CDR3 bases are TGCAGCGCCTCCGGACGGCTCACAGATACGCAGTATTTT.

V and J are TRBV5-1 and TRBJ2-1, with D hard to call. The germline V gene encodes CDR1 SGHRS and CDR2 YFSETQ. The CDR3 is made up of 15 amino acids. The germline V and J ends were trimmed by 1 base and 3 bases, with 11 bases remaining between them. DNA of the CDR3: TGCGCCAGCAGCTTGATGTCAGCTAACTACAATGAGCAGTTCTTC. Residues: CASSLMSANYNEQFF.

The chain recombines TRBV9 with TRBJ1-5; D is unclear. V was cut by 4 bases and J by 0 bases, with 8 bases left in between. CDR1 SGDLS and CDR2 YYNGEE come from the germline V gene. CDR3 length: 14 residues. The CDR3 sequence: CASSRDNSNQPQHF. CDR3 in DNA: TGTGCCAGCAGCAGAGACAATAGCAATCAGCCCCAGCATTTT.

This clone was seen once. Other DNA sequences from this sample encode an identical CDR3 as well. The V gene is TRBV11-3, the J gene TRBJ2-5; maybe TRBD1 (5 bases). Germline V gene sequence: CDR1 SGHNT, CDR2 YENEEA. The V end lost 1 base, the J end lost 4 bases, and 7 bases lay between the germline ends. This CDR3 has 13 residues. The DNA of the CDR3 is TGTGCCAGCAGCTTAGGGGGCCGAGAGACCCAGTACTTC. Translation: CASSLGGRETQYF.

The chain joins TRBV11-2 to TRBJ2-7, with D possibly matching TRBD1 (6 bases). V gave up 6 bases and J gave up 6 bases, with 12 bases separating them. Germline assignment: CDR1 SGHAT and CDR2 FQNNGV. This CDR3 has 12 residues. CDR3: CASSTNRAEQYF. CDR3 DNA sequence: TGTGCCAGCAGTACGAACAGGGCCGAGCAGTACTTC.